This is a list of T cell receptor beta chains from one sample in a study of HIV-infected patients and healthy controls. Using its own MiXCR run on the 5' RACE reads, TCRdb lists one record per CDR3 protein. This sample has 5,500 to 7,500 distinct CDR3 sequences; about 10% occur once, and the top ten carry roughly 20%. The sample consisted of blood, taken during antiretroviral therapy. Receptors originate from an adult with HIV infection. Each CDR3 is given with its conserved first and last residue. Each record gives: CDR3 length, D gene, J gene, clone size, V gene, CDR3 protein, CDR3 DNA. A D gene is named only where the DNA matches it firmly. Size is stated for part of the rows, as once, few or many counts, or as a class when the clone is expanded.

13 | TRBD2 | TRBJ2-7 | many | TRBV6-1 | CASSDSGGPPQYF | TGTGCCAGCAGTGATTCGGGGGGGCCGCCGCAGTACTTC
15 | NA | TRBJ2-5 | medium-sized | TRBV5-4 | CASSDEPSAIETQYF | TGTGCCAGCAGCGACGAGCCATCGGCGATTGAGACCCAGTACTTC
13 | NA | TRBJ1-1 | medium-sized | TRBV7-9 | CASSLRGNAEAFF | TGTGCCAGCAGCTTAAGGGGGAATGCTGAAGCTTTCTTT
12 | TRBD1 | TRBJ1-2 | many | TRBV20-1 | CSARGGTGDSTF | TGCAGTGCTAGAGGGGGGACAGGGGACAGCACCTTC
16 | TRBD1 | TRBJ1-1 | medium-sized | TRBV12-3/TRBV12-4 | CASSGDRGSMNTEAFF | TGTGCCAGCAGTGGCGACAGGGGGTCCATGAACACTGAAGCTTTCTTT
14 | NA | TRBJ1-1 | medium-sized | TRBV19 | CASGNRDLNTEAFF | TGTGCCAGTGGGAACAGGGATTTGAACACTGAAGCTTTCTTT
17 | NA | TRBJ2-1 | NA | TRBV11-1 | CASSLLLTFELINEQFF | TGTGCCAGCAGCTTATTATTAACATTTGAATTGATCAATGAGCAGTTCTTC
17 | TRBD2 | TRBJ2-1 | many | TRBV19 | CASSISWRGTLNDEQFF | TGTGCCAGTAGTATTTCTTGGCGGGGGACGTTAAACGATGAGCAGTTCTTC
13 | TRBD1 | TRBJ2-3 | many | TRBV20-1 | CSVQGESTDTQYF | TGCAGTGTTCAGGGGGAGAGCACAGATACGCAGTATTTT
14 | NA | TRBJ1-2 | medium-sized | TRBV5-6 | CASSLIGSIYGYTF | TGTGCCAGCAGCTTGATCGGGTCCATCTATGGCTACACCTTC
15 | NA | TRBJ2-5 | medium-sized | TRBV7-2 | CASSLSSGVQETQYF | TGTGCCAGCAGCTTAAGTTCTGGGGTCCAAGAGACCCAGTACTTC
15 | TRBD2 | TRBJ2-3 | medium-sized | TRBV2 | CASSVLAGGTDTQYF | TGTGCCAGCAGTGTCCTAGCGGGAGGCACAGATACGCAGTATTTT
13 | NA | TRBJ2-4 | medium-sized | TRBV28 | CASRTDSKNIQYF | TGTGCCAGCCGGACGGATTCCAAAAACATTCAGTACTTC
15 | TRBD2 | TRBJ2-1 | medium-sized | TRBV7-9 | CASSNLAGDYNEQFF | TGTGCCAGCAGCAACCTAGCGGGGGACTACAATGAGCAGTTCTTC
13 | NA | TRBJ2-7 | few | TRBV20-1 | CSAGPGTIYEQYF | TGCAGTGCTGGGCCCGGGACCATCTACGAGCAGTACTTC
12 | NA | TRBJ2-4 | NA | TRBV11-1 | CASRRPGLVQYF | TGTGCCAGCAGGAGACCGGGGCTCGTTCAGTACTTC
15 | NA | TRBJ2-3 | many | TRBV3-1 | CASSQQGPRTDTQYF | TGTGCCAGCAGTCAACAGGGACCCCGCACAGATACGCAGTATTTT
17 | TRBD1 | TRBJ2-3 | few | TRBV19 | CASSPTKDRASTDTQYF | TGTGCCAGTAGTCCTACCAAGGACAGGGCTAGCACAGATACGCAGTATTTT
14 | TRBD1 | TRBJ1-1 | many | TRBV29-1 | CSVGQGRGNTEAFF | TGCAGCGTTGGACAGGGTAGAGGGAACACTGAAGCTTTCTTT
15 | NA | TRBJ1-4 | medium-sized | TRBV28 | CASTTGDLFLEKLFF | TGTGCCAGCACCACGGGGGATCTCTTTCTTGAAAAACTGTTTTTT
11 | NA | TRBJ1-1 | many | TRBV6-1 | CASARGTEAFF | TGTGCCAGCGCCCGAGGGACTGAAGCTTTCTTT
16 | TRBD2 | TRBJ2-3 | NA | TRBV19 | CASRPSGTSGVGTQYF | TGTGCCAGTAGACCCTCTGGGACTAGCGGCGTCGGTACGCAGTATTTT
16 | TRBD2 | TRBJ2-3 | many | TRBV7-9 | CASSRSGNQKADTQYF | TGTGCCAGCAGCCGGAGCGGGAACCAGAAGGCAGATACGCAGTATTTT
14 | TRBD2 | TRBJ2-1 | medium-sized | TRBV12-3/TRBV12-4 | CASSRPGLWDEQFF | TGTGCCAGCAGTCGGCCGGGACTATGGGATGAGCAGTTCTTC
14 | NA | TRBJ2-7 | medium-sized | TRBV7-6 | CASSRGHSSYEQYF | TGTGCCAGCAGCCGCGGACACAGCTCCTACGAGCAGTACTTC
17 | NA | TRBJ1-5 | medium-sized | TRBV6-1 | CASSGKRQVYSNQPQHF | TGTGCCAGCAGTGGAAAGAGGCAGGTTTATAGCAATCAGCCCCAGCATTTT
16 | NA | TRBJ2-3 | medium-sized | TRBV7-3 | CASYPWGGHSTDTQYF | TGTGCCAGCTACCCCTGGGGGGGGCACAGCACAGATACGCAGTATTTT
15 | NA | TRBJ1-6 | NA | TRBV5-4 | CASSLGTTGSSPLHF | TGTGCCAGCAGCTTGGGGACAACCGGCAGTTCACCCCTCCACTTT
14 | NA | TRBJ2-3 | medium-sized | TRBV7-8 | CASSNMGYPDTQYF | TGTGCCAGCAGCAACATGGGGTACCCAGATACGCAGTATTTT
16 | NA | TRBJ1-1 | medium-sized | TRBV5-1 | CASSLAYSTTYTEAFF | TGCGCCAGCAGCTTGGCTTACTCTACGACCTACACTGAAGCTTTCTTT
12 | TRBD1 | TRBJ2-1 | NA | TRBV27 | CASRTGVGEQFF | TGTGCCAGCAGGACAGGGGTTGGTGAGCAGTTCTTC
17 | TRBD1 | TRBJ2-5 | medium-sized | TRBV7-3 | CASSYKTGTGNSETQYF | TGTGCCAGCAGCTATAAGACCGGGACAGGGAATTCGGAGACCCAGTACTTC
17 | TRBD1 | TRBJ2-6 | medium-sized | TRBV9 | CASSVATGVSGANVLTF | TGTGCCAGCAGCGTAGCGACAGGGGTGTCTGGGGCCAACGTCCTGACTTTC
14 | TRBD1 | TRBJ2-1 | few | TRBV9 | CASSNDRGWGEQFF | TGTGCCAGCAGCAACGACAGGGGATGGGGTGAGCAGTTCTTC
13 | NA | TRBJ1-5 | medium-sized | TRBV29-1 | CSVGSGEDGPQHF | TGCAGCGTTGGGTCCGGGGAGGATGGGCCCCAGCATTTT
14 | TRBD1 | TRBJ1-1 | many | TRBV5-1 | CASSLGDRFTEAFF | TGCGCCAGCAGCTTGGGGGACAGGTTTACTGAAGCTTTCTTT
13 | NA | TRBJ2-1 | few | TRBV2 | CASTSDTYNEQFF | TGTGCCAGCACTAGCGATACCTACAATGAGCAGTTCTTC
17 | TRBD1 | TRBJ1-5 | NA | TRBV7-9 | CASSLAPTGDSNQPQHF | TGTGCCAGCAGCTTAGCCCCGACAGGGGATAGCAATCAGCCCCAGCATTTT
15 | NA | TRBJ2-1 | many | TRBV7-2 | CASTLELTGSNEQFF | TGTGCCAGCACCCTTGAGCTGACAGGATCCAATGAGCAGTTCTTC
16 | TRBD1 | TRBJ1-5 | many | TRBV28 | CASSAYRGEGNQPQHF | TGTGCCAGCAGTGCCTACAGGGGTGAAGGGAATCAGCCCCAGCATTTT
15 | NA | TRBJ2-7 | many | TRBV20-1 | CSARDTRGGPGEQYF | TGCAGTGCTAGAGATACGAGGGGTGGTCCGGGGGAGCAGTACTTC
18 | TRBD1 | TRBJ1-3 | medium-sized | TRBV15 | CATSRPPDRVVSGNTIYF | TGTGCCACCAGCAGACCCCCGGACAGGGTAGTGTCTGGAAACACCATATATTTT
14 | NA | TRBJ1-3 | medium-sized | TRBV7-2 | CASSSGFSGNTIYF | TGTGCCAGCAGCTCCGGGTTCTCTGGAAACACCATATATTTT
14 | TRBD2 | TRBJ2-1 | medium-sized | TRBV7-9 | CASSSRTRIDEQFF | TGTGCCAGCAGCTCCCGGACTAGGATCGATGAGCAGTTCTTC
13 | NA | TRBJ1-1 | many | TRBV15 | CATSLEVGTEAFF | TGTGCCACCAGCCTCGAGGTAGGGACTGAAGCTTTCTTT
15 | NA | TRBJ1-4 | many | TRBV6-6 | CASSYSTGAPEKLFF | TGTGCCAGCAGTTACTCTACCGGGGCGCCTGAAAAACTGTTTTTT
16 | TRBD2 | TRBJ2-1 | NA | TRBV6-5 | CASRQKRGAPPDEQFF | TGTGCCAGCAGACAGAAGCGGGGGGCCCCCCCGGATGAGCAGTTCTTC
14 | TRBD2 | TRBJ2-1 | medium-sized | TRBV11-2 | CASKGTNYYNEQFF | TGTGCCAGCAAAGGGACTAACTACTACAATGAGCAGTTCTTC
13 | NA | TRBJ2-3 | medium-sized | TRBV7-2 | CASSLAREDTQYF | TGTGCCAGCAGCTTAGCGAGGGAAGATACGCAGTATTTT
14 | TRBD1 | TRBJ2-3 | medium-sized | TRBV12-3/TRBV12-4 | CASSPTGPTDTQYF | TGTGCCAGCAGCCCGACAGGGCCCACAGATACGCAGTATTTT
15 | NA | TRBJ2-2 | NA | TRBV7-9 | CASSLNQGPTGELFF | TGTGCCAGCAGCTTAAATCAGGGTCCCACCGGGGAGCTGTTTTTT
16 | NA | TRBJ2-3 | medium-sized | TRBV7-2 | CASSSLGGPSTDTQYF | TGTGCCAGCAGCTCCCTCGGGGGGCCAAGCACAGATACGCAGTATTTT
14 | NA | TRBJ1-1 | NA | TRBV12-3/TRBV12-4 | CATSDRGLGTEAFF | TGTGCCACTTCGGACCGGGGTCTGGGCACTGAAGCTTTCTTT
16 | NA | TRBJ2-4 | medium-sized | TRBV24-1 | CATSERDGLAKNIQYF | TGTGCCACCAGTGAGCGGGACGGACTAGCCAAAAACATTCAGTACTTC
14 | NA | TRBJ2-1 | many | TRBV28 | CASSYGFSYNEQFF | TGTGCCAGCAGTTACGGGTTTTCCTACAATGAGCAGTTCTTC
18 | TRBD2 | TRBJ2-3 | NA | TRBV10-3 | CAISGTSGTGSGTDTQYF | TGTGCCATCAGTGGGACTAGCGGAACCGGGAGCGGCACAGATACGCAGTATTTT
14 | NA | TRBJ2-3 | large | TRBV7-8 | CASSLAGHADTQYF | TGTGCCAGCAGCTTAGCCGGACACGCAGATACGCAGTATTTT
15 | TRBD2 | TRBJ2-7 | many | TRBV6-5 | CASSRLAGGFYEQYF | TGTGCCAGCAGCCGACTAGCGGGGGGTTTCTACGAGCAGTACTTC
14 | NA | TRBJ1-5 | few | TRBV2 | CASSGQIFNQPQHF | TGTGCCAGCAGTGGACAGATCTTCAATCAGCCCCAGCATTTT